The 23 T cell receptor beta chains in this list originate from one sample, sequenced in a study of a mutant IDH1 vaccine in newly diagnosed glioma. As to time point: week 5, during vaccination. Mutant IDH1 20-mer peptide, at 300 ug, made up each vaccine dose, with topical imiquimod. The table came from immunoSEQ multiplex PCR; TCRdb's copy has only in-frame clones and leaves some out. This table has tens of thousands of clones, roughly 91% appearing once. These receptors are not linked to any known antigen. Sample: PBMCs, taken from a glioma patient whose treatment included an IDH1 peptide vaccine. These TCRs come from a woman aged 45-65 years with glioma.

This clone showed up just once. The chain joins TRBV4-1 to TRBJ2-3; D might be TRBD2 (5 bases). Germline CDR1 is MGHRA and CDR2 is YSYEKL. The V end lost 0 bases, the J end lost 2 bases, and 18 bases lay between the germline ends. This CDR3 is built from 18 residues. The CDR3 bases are TGCGCCAGCAGCCAAGAGTGGACTCTCCGACCCTTCACAGATACGCAGTATTTT. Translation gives CASSQEWTLRPFTDTQYF.

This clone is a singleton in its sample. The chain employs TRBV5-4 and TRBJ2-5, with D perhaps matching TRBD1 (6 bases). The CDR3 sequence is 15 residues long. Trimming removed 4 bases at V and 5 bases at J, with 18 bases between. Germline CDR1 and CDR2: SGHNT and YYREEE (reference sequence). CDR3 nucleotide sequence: TGTGCCAGCAGCACGCCTCAGGGGCAACGTGAGACCCAGTACTTC. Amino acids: CASSTPQGQRETQYF.

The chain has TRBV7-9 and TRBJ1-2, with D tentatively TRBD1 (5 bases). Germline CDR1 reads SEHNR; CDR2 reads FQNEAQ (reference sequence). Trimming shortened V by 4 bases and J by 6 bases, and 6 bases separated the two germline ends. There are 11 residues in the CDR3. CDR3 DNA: TGTGCCAGCAGCTGGGGGGATGGCTACACCTTC. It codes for CASSWGDGYTF.

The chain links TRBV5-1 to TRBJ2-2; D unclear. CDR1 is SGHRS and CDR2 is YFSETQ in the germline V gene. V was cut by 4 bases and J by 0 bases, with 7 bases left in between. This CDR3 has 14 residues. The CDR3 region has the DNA TGCGCCAGCAGCCCAAACTCGAACACCGGGGAGCTGTTTTTT. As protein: CASSPNSNTGELFF.

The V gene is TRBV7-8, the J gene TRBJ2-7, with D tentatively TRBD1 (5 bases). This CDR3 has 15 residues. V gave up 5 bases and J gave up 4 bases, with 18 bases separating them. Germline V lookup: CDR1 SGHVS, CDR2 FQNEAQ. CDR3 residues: CASSPQSQGWYEQYF. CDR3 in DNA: TGTGCCAGCAGCCCGCAATCCCAGGGATGGTACGAGCAGTACTTC.

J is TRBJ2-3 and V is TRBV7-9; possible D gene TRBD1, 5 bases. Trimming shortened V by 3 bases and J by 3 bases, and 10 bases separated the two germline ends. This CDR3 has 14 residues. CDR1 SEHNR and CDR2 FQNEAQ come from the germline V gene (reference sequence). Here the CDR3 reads CASSFLRQTDTQYF. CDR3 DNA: TGTGCCAGCAGCTTTCTTCGACAGACAGATACGCAGTATTTT. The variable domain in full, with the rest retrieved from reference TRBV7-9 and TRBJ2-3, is DTGVSQNPRHKITKRGQNVTFRCDPISEHNRLYWYRQTLGQGPEFLTYFQNEAQLEKSRLLSDRFSAERPKGSFSTLEIQRTEQGDSAMYLCASSFLRQTDTQYFGPGTRLTVL.

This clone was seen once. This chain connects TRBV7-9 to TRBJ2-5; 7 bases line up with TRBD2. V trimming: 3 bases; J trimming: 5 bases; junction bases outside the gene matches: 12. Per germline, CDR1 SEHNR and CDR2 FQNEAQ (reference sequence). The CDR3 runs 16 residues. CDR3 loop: CASSLTFGGGPETQYF. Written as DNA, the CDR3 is TGTGCCAGCAGCTTGACCTTTGGGGGAGGGCCGGAGACCCAGTACTTC.

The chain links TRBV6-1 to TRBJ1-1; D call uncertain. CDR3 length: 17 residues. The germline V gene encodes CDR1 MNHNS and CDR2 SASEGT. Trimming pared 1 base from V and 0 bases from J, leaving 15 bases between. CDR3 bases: TGTGCCAGCAGTGAAGGTCCAGCTTCTTATGTGAACACTGAAGCTTTCTTT. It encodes CASSEGPASYVNTEAFF.

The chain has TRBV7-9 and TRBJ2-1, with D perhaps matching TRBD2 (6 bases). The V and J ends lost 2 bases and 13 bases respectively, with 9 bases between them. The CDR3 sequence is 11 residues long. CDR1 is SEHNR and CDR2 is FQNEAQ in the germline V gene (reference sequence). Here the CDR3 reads CASSLTGRQFF. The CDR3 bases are TGTGCCAGCAGCTTAACCGGGAGACAGTTCTTC.

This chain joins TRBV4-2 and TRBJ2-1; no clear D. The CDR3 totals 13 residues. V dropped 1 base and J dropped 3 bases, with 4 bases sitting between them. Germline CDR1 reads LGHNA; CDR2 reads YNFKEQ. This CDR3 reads CASSQAGYNEQFF. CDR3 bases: TGTGCCAGCAGCCAAGCGGGCTACAATGAGCAGTTCTTC.

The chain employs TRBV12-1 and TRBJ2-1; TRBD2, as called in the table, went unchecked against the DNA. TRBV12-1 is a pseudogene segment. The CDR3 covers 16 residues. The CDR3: CASSSRRVPRVNEQFF. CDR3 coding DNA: TGTGCCAGCAGCAGCCGGCGAGTTCCGAGGGTCAATGAGCAGTTCTTC.

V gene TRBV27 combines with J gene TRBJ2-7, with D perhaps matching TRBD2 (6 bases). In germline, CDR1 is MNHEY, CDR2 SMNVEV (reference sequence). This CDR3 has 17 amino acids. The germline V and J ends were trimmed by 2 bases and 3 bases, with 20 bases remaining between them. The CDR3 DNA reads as TGTGCCAGCAGTTTAGCTATGAGAGGACTACGCCTCTACGAGCAGTACTTC. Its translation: CASSLAMRGLRLYEQYF.

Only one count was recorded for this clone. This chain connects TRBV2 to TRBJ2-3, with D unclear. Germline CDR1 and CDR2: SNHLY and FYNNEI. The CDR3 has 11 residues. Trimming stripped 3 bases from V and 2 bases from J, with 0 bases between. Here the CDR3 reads CASSDTDTQYF. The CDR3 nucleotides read TGTGCCAGCAGTGACACAGATACGCAGTATTTT.

The CDR3 reads CASKAGDPDTQYF. The CDR3 DNA follows: TGTGCCAGTAAGGCGGGAGATCCAGATACGCAGTATTTT. This chain links TRBV19 with TRBJ2-3, with 7 nucleotides matching TRBD2. Trimming removed 7 bases from V and 4 bases from J; junction bases left unmatched: 5. Germline lookup yields CDR1 LNHDA and CDR2 SQIVND (reference sequence). The CDR3 runs to 13 residues. The variable domain in full, completed from reference TRBV19 and TRBJ2-3, reads DGGITQSPKYLFRKEGQNVTLSCEQNLNHDAMYWYRQDPGQGLRLIYYSQIVNDFQKGDIAEGYSVSREKKESFPLTVTSAQKNPTAFYLCASKAGDPDTQYFGPGTRLTVL.

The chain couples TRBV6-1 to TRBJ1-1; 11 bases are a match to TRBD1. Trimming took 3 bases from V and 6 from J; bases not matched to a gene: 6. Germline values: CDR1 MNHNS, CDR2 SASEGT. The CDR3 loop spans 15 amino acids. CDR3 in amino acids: CASSDEGQGVSEAFF. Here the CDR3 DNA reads TGTGCCAGCAGTGATGAGGGACAGGGGGTCTCTGAAGCTTTCTTT.

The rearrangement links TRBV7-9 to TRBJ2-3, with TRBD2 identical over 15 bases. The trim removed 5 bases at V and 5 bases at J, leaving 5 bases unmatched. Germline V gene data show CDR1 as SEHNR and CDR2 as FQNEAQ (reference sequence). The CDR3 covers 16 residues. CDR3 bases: TGTGCCAGCAGCCTCGGACTAGCGGGAGGGTTAGATACGCAGTATTTT. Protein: CASSLGLAGGLDTQYF.

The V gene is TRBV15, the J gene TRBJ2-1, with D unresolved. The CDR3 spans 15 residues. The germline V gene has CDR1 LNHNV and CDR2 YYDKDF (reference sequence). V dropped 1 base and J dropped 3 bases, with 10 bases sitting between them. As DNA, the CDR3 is TGTGCCACCAGCAGAGCTACCCTAGTCTACAATGAGCAGTTCTTC. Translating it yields CATSRATLVYNEQFF.

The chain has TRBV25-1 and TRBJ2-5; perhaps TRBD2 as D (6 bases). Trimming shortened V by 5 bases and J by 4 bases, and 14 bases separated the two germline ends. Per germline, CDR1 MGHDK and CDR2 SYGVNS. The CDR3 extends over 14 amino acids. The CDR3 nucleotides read TGTGCCAGCAGTTCAATGGGAGGCCTAGAGACCCAGTACTTC. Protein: CASSSMGGLETQYF.

The CDR3 reads CASSRGLLYNEQFF. The CDR3 DNA is TGCGCCAGCAGCCGGGGACTACTTTACAATGAGCAGTTCTTC. J is TRBJ2-1 and V is TRBV10-1; 7 bases are shared with TRBD2. V shed 6 bases and J 4 bases; nucleotides not matched to a gene: 6. CDR1 is WNHNN, CDR2 SYGVQD, per germline (reference sequence). The CDR3 runs to 14 residues.

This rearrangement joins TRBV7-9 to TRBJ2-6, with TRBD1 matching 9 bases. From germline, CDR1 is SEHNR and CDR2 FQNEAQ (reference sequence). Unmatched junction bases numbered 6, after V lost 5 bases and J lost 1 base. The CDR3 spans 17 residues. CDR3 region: CASSAGTGSSGANVLTF. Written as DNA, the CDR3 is TGTGCCAGCAGCGCCGGGACAGGGTCGTCTGGGGCCAACGTCCTGACTTTC.

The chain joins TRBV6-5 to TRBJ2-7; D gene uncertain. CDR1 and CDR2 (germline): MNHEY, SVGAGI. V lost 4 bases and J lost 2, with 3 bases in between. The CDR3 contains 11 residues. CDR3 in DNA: TGTGCCAGCAGTTCGCCCTACGAGCAGTACTTC. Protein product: CASSSPYEQYF.

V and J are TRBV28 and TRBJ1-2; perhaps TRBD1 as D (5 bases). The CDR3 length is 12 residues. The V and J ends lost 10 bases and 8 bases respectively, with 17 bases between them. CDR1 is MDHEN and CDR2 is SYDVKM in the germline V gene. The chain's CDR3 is CAISGGGGGYTF. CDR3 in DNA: TGTGCCATTTCGGGAGGCGGGGGGGGCTACACCTTC.

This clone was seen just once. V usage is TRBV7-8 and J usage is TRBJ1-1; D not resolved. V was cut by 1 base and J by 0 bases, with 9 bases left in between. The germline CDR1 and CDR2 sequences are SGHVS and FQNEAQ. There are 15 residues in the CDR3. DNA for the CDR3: TGTGCCAGCAGCTTAGTGGGAGCAATGAACACTGAAGCTTTCTTT. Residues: CASSLVGAMNTEAFF.